One sample yielded the 10 T cell receptor beta chains listed below, sequenced in a study of blood T cell repertoires in COVID-19 (dated by TCRdb to 2020 to 2021). Library preparation used the immunoSEQ multiplex PCR assay. Entries here come from immuneACCESS through TCRdb and include only in-frame sequences with V and J called. Some clones fail to appear in such tables; in the studies checked, an unresolved V gene covers under half of the shortfall, and the cause of the remainder is unknown. This sample has about 210,000 clones in its table, and roughly 80% of those were observed once. About 7.8% of the sample lies in the top ten. Sequenced input: peripheral blood. The receptors shown here come from a woman aged 80 or over with COVID-19, enrolled during active disease.

The gene calls are TRBV27 and TRBJ2-7, with D hard to call. The CDR3 runs to 11 residues. Germline CDR1 MNHEY, CDR2 SMNVEV (reference sequence). V lost 8 bases to trimming and J lost 5 bases, with 10 bases between them. DNA for the CDR3: TGTGCCAGCCGCGGTCTGGACGAGCAGTACTTC. Translated: CASRGLDEQYF.

The chain links TRBV27 to TRBJ2-7; 9 bases line up with TRBD1. Trimming took 6 bases from V and 4 from J; bases not matched to a gene: 10. Germline V gene lookup returns CDR1 MNHEY and CDR2 SMNVEV (reference sequence). CDR3 length: 15 residues. The CDR3 DNA sequence: TGTGCCAGCAGCACTTTCGACAGGGGGTCATACGAGCAGTACTTC. This sequence encodes CASSTFDRGSYEQYF.

The rearrangement joins TRBV29-1 to TRBJ1-5; 12 nucleotides align to TRBD1. CDR3 size: 14 residues. CDR1 is SQVTM, CDR2 ANQGSEA, per germline. J lost 10 bases, V lost 2 bases, and 6 bases had no gene match. The CDR3 protein is CSVESGGQGAPQHF. The CDR3 nucleotides read TGCAGCGTTGAAAGTGGGGGACAGGGGGCACCCCAGCATTTT.

The chain carries TRBV25-1 and TRBJ2-5; tentative D call: TRBD2 (5 bases). The CDR3 consists of 12 residues. Germline values: CDR1 MGHDK, CDR2 SYGVNS. V was pared by 2 bases and J by 6 bases, with 7 bases between. The CDR3 region is CASSERRKTQYF. CDR3 DNA: TGTGCCAGCAGTGAAAGGAGGAAGACCCAGTACTTC.

The V and J genes are TRBV2 and TRBJ2-7; D is uncertain. CDR3 size: 14 residues. CDR1 and CDR2 (germline): SNHLY, FYNNEI. The ends were cut back, 7 bases at V and 0 bases at J, with 13 bases in the middle. This chain's CDR3 is CASTDSRFSYEQYF. The CDR3 DNA follows: TGTGCCAGCACCGACTCCCGGTTCTCCTACGAGCAGTACTTC.

This clone occurred a few times. This chain joins TRBV4-2 and TRBJ1-2, with 11 bases fitting TRBD1. CDR1 and CDR2 from the germline V gene are LGHNA and YNFKEQ. The CDR3 length is 15 residues. The trim removed 2 bases at V and 7 bases at J, leaving 6 bases unmatched. CDR3 region: CASSQPGTGGSGYTF. The CDR3 DNA reads TGTGCCAGCAGCCAACCCGGGACAGGGGGTAGTGGCTACACCTTC.

This clone was seen many times. This specimen includes other DNA sequences encoding the same CDR3. The rearrangement joins TRBV20-1 to TRBJ2-7; D might be TRBD1 (5 bases). This CDR3 is 11 amino acids long. Germline V gene data show CDR1 as DFQATT and CDR2 as SNEGSKA (reference sequence). V lost 3 bases, J lost 5 bases, and 8 bases lay in between. In nucleotides, the CDR3 is TGCAGTGCTAGGCAGGGTAACGAGCAGTACTTC. The encoded protein is CSARQGNEQYF.

This clone was seen just once. This chain uses TRBV7-9 with TRBJ2-5; 9 bases line up with TRBD1. Germline V gene lookup returns CDR1 SEHNR and CDR2 FQNEAQ (reference sequence). Trimming at V came to 1 base and at J to 4 bases, leaving 4 bases not matched to a gene. The CDR3 sequence is 15 residues long. The DNA of the CDR3 is TGTGCCAGCAGCTTAGACCTGACAGGGGGAGAGACCCAGTACTTC. It codes for CASSLDLTGGETQYF.

The chain has TRBV9 and TRBJ2-7; 13 bases align to TRBD2. V dropped 0 bases and J dropped 6; count of bases not matched to a gene: 9. CDR3 size: 17 residues. The germline V gene encodes CDR1 SGDLS and CDR2 YYNGEE. This chain's CDR3 is CASSVGPGGLAGTEQYF. The CDR3 DNA reads as TGTGCCAGCAGCGTAGGACCCGGGGGACTAGCGGGGACCGAGCAGTACTTC.

Here the CDR3 DNA reads TGTGCCAGTAGTCAGGCCGTTGTCTATGGCTACACCTTC. It encodes CASSQAVVYGYTF. V usage is TRBV19 and J usage is TRBJ1-2; D not resolved. There are 13 residues in the CDR3. Germline V gives CDR1 LNHDA, CDR2 SQIVND (reference sequence). Trimming cost V 5 bases and J 4 bases, with 11 bases left between them.